This TCR beta chain was obtained from a study of T cells in Graves' hyperthyroidism and ophthalmopathy. Criteria for exclusion of patients were uncontrolled infection, other autoimmune disease, pregnancy or lactation. The study's findings and limits: Ophthalmopathy stood apart from stable hyperthyroidism in a 13 V-J model.

Amplification targeted TCR beta CDR3 regions from RNA transcripts. A set of HTBI primers served as the primers for a first-round RT-PCR of the TCR CDR3. TCRdb used MiXCR to reprocess the multiplex PCR reads, holding one entry per CDR3 protein. Found here are around 400,000 distinct CDR3 sequences, about 15% of them singletons; the top ten hold approximately 30%. This clonotype was seen repeatedly, ten times or more. Its antigen is unidentified. The CDR3 is 15 amino acids. Trimming at V came to 4 bases and at J to 6 bases, leaving 5 bases not matched to a gene. CDR1 and CDR2 from the germline V gene are SGHRS and YFSETQ.

The sequence was collected from a woman aged 18-30 years with Graves' hyperthyroidism that later progressed to Graves' ophthalmopathy. Sequenced input: blood. This chain uses TRBV5-1 with TRBJ2-7, with TRBD2 identical over 15 bases. The CDR3 loop is CASSPGLAGGIEQYF. CDR3 DNA sequence: TGCGCCAGCAGCCCGGGACTAGCGGGAGGCATCGAGCAGTACTTC.